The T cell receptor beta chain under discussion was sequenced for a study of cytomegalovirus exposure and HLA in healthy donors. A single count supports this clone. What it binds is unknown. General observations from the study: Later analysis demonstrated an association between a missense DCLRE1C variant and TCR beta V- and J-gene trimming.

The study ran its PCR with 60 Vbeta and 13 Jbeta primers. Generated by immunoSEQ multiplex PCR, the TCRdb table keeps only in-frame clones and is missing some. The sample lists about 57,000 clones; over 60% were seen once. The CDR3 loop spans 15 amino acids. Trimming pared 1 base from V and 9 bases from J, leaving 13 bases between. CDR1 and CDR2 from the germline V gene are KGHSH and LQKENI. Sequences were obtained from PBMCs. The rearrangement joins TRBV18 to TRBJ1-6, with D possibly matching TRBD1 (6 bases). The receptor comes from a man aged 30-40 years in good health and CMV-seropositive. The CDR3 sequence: CASSPQGEGTSPLHF. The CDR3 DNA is TGTGCCAGCTCACCACAGGGGGAGGGTACTTCACCCCTCCACTTT.